Listed below are T cell receptor beta chains from one sample, sequenced in a study of blood T cell repertoires in COVID-19. The table came from immunoSEQ multiplex PCR; TCRdb's copy has only in-frame clones and leaves some out. This sample has approximately 150,000 clones, with 84% found just once. Sequencing was performed on peripheral blood. These receptors all stem from a man aged 70-80 years with acute or convalescent COVID-19. The CDR3 runs from the conserved cysteine through the conserved F or W. The D gene is left open where the match is weak. Only part of the rows carry a size: once, few, many, or a class if the clone is expanded.

>TRBJ2-5|.|TRBV3-1/TRBV3-2|.|15
TGTGCCAGCAGCCAAGAACAGGGAGGGGCGGAGACCCAGTACTTC
CASSQEQGGAETQYF
>TRBJ1-3|.|TRBV10-3|.|14
TGTGCCATCAGGGGGGCGATCTCTGGAAACACCATATATTTT
CAIRGAISGNTIYF
>TRBJ1-6|.|TRBV18|.|15
TGTGCCAGCTCACCGCAGGGGCTCGGAACTTCACCCCTCCACTTT
CASSPQGLGTSPLHF
>TRBJ1-5|.|TRBV7-9|many|15
TGTGCCAGCAGCAAAGCGGGGGGTAGAGATCAGCCCCAGCATTTT
CASSKAGGRDQPQHF
>TRBJ2-1|TRBD2|TRBV6-4|.|14
TGTGCCAGCAGTCCTAGCGGGGGGCGGGGTGAGCAGTTCTTC
CASSPSGGRGEQFF
>TRBJ1-5|TRBD1|TRBV25-1|.|17
TGTGCCAGCAGTGACTCCGGGACAGGGTGGGGCAATCAGCCCCAGCATTTT
CASSDSGTGWGNQPQHF
>TRBJ2-3|.|TRBV9|.|19
TGTGCCAGCAGCGTAGCGGGGCTAGCGATGGGGGACCTCACAGATACGCAGTATTTT
CASSVAGLAMGDLTDTQYF
>TRBJ1-1|.|TRBV10-3|.|15
TGTGCCATCAGTGAGTGGGGGGGAGCCAACACTGAAGCTTTCTTT
CAISEWGGANTEAFF
>TRBJ1-1|.|TRBV6-1|.|15
TGTGCCAGCAGTGAATGGGCGGGGATTAGAGCTGAAGCTTTCTTT
CASSEWAGIRAEAFF
>TRBJ2-7|.|TRBV12-5|few|14
TGTGCTAGCAGACCCGACAGGATTTCCTACGAGCAGTACTTC
CASRPDRISYEQYF
>TRBJ2-7|.|TRBV27|.|15
TGTGCCAGCAGTGGCGGTGGTAGCGGTGCTTTAGAGCAGTACTTC
CASSGGGSGALEQYF
>TRBJ1-1|TRBD1|TRBV7-2|.|15
TGTGCCAGCAGCTTCGGACAGGGCCTTAACACTGAAGCTTTCTTT
CASSFGQGLNTEAFF
>TRBJ1-1|TRBD1|TRBV7-3|.|14
TGTGCCAGCAGCTCCCAGGGGGCCAACACTGAAGCTTTCTTT
CASSSQGANTEAFF
>TRBJ2-1|.|TRBV14|.|15
TGTGCCAGCAGCCAAGTTACAGGGTCCTACAATGAGCAGTTCTTC
CASSQVTGSYNEQFF
>TRBJ2-3|TRBD2|TRBV11-2|.|17
TGTGCCAGCAGCTTAGGCCAGGGCGGGGGGTTCTCAGATACGCAGTATTTT
CASSLGQGGGFSDTQYF
>TRBJ1-5|TRBD1|TRBV18|.|15
TGTGCCAGCTCACTAGGACAGGCTAGCGATCAGCCCCAGCATTTT
CASSLGQASDQPQHF
>TRBJ2-7|.|TRBV28|.|15
TGTGCCAGCAGAGCCCGGACAGAAAGCTCCTACGAGCAGTACTTC
CASRARTESSYEQYF
>TRBJ1-5|.|TRBV28|.|15
TGTGCCAGCAAAGACTGGGGAGGGGGCAATCAGCCCCAGCATTTT
CASKDWGGGNQPQHF
>TRBJ2-5|TRBD1|TRBV28|.|16
TGTGCCAGCAGTTTTCCCGCCGACAGGGGTTCGGAGACCCAGTACTTC
CASSFPADRGSETQYF
>TRBJ2-7|.|TRBV7-9|.|13
TGTGCCAGCAGCCCGACTACATCCTACGAGCAGTACTTC
CASSPTTSYEQYF
>TRBJ1-2|.|TRBV5-1|once|14
TGCGCCAGCAGCGGAACAGTCAGGGAACGTGGCTACACCTTC
CASSGTVRERGYTF
>TRBJ2-2|TRBD2|TRBV5-1|.|16
TGCGCCAGCAGCCTAGGGACTAGCGGGGCCACCGGGGAGCTGTTTTTT
CASSLGTSGATGELFF
>TRBJ1-4|TRBD1|TRBV7-8|few|16
TGTGCCAGCAGCTTACAGGGGGCGCTGGGTAATGAAAAACTGTTTTTT
CASSLQGALGNEKLFF
>TRBJ2-1|TRBD1|TRBV24-1|.|14
TGTGCCACCAGCTTAAGGGGGCGGGACAATGAGCAGTTCTTC
CATSLRGRDNEQFF
>TRBJ2-7|.|TRBV15|.|14
TGTGCCACCAGCAGAGATCTTTCCTCCTACGAGCAGTACTTC
CATSRDLSSYEQYF
>TRBJ1-1|.|TRBV6-5|.|14
TGTGCCAGCAGTTACCGGATAGGACAGACTGAAGCTTTCTTT
CASSYRIGQTEAFF
>TRBJ2-1|TRBD2|TRBV24-1|.|15
TGTGCCACCAGTGATCTAGCGGGACCTTCCAATGAGCAGTTCTTC
CATSDLAGPSNEQFF
>TRBJ2-3|TRBD2|TRBV6-4|once|15
TGTGCCAGCAGTGAACTAGCGGGCGTGCAACGGGCGCAGTATTTT
CASSELAGVQRAQYF
>TRBJ1-2|.|TRBV20-1|.|11
TGCAGTGCTAGCCCTATTTACGGCTACACCTTC
CSASPIYGYTF
>TRBJ2-7|TRBD2|TRBV5-1|.|16
TGCGCCAGCAGCAACAGACTAGCGGGAGACTTTGACGAGCAGTACTTC
CASSNRLAGDFDEQYF
>TRBJ1-2|.|TRBV6-5|.|13
TGTGCCAGTCAATCAGCTAGCGGGAACGGCTACACCTTC
CASQSASGNGYTF
>TRBJ2-1|.|TRBV19|.|14
TGTGCCAGTGGACTTCCGAATCAAATAAATGAGCAGTTCTTC
CASGLPNQINEQFF
>TRBJ2-7|.|TRBV10-2|.|17
TGCGCCAGCAGTGACTTGCTCTCCCCTAAGGGGTCCTACGAGCAGTACTTC
CASSDLLSPKGSYEQYF
>TRBJ1-2|.|TRBV6-5|.|13
TGTGCCAGCAGTTACTCCGTTAACTATGGCTACACCTTC
CASSYSVNYGYTF
>TRBJ2-2|TRBD2|TRBV4-1|.|17
TGCGCCAGCAGCCAAGGCGGACTAGCGGGGGGGCCGGGGGAGCTGTTTTTT
CASSQGGLAGGPGELFF
>TRBJ2-1|.|TRBV5-1|.|14
TGCGCCAGCAAGATCGCGAGCTCCTACAATGAGCAGTTCTTC
CASKIASSYNEQFF
>TRBJ1-2|TRBD1|TRBV28|few|17
TGTGCCAGCAGCCCTCCGGGACAGGATATTTTGTACTATGGCTACACCTTC
CASSPPGQDILYYGYTF
>TRBJ1-2|.|TRBV12-1|.|15
TGTGCCAGCAGCTCTAGGGACATCTGCGACTATGGCTACACCTTC
CASSSRDICDYGYTF
>TRBJ1-3|TRBD1|TRBV19|.|14
TGTGCCAGCGCATTCCGGGACAGCGGAAACACCATATATTTT
CASAFRDSGNTIYF
>TRBJ1-6|.|TRBV3-1/TRBV3-2|.|16
TGTGCCAGCAGCCAAGGGTTTCTTACAATTAATTCACCCCTCCACTTT
CASSQGFLTINSPLHF
>TRBJ2-5|.|TRBV7-9|many|11
TGTGCGACGGGTAGAGGGGAGACCCAGTACTTC
CATGRGETQYF
>TRBJ1-1|.|TRBV28|once|14
TGTGCCAGCTCCCCCCCGACGGGAAACACTGAAGCTTTCTTT
CASSPPTGNTEAFF
>TRBJ2-3|.|TRBV10-3|.|15
TGTGCCATCAGTGAGTCGCTTACAGGGACAGATACGCAGTATTTT
CAISESLTGTDTQYF
>TRBJ2-5|.|TRBV5-6|.|13
TGTGCCAGCAGCTTGGCTAGGGGGGAGACCCAGTACTTC
CASSLARGETQYF